This TCR beta chain was identified during a study of T-cell reconstitution after alpha-beta-depleted transplantation in children. General study points: T-cell counts and diversity were attributed mostly to newly produced T cells one year after transplant. After transplant, at about two months, alpha-beta T cells were reportedly derived from several hundred expanded graft clones. Several patients had high TCRbeta diversity at day 60; it came from surviving recipient T cells and thymic progenitors.

Unique molecular identifiers were used in preparing the TCRbeta library. TCRdb analysed the PCR reads with MiXCR anew, one entry per CDR3 protein. The table has fewer than 450,000 distinct CDR3 sequences, about a sixth seen once. V was cut by 0 bases and J by 6 bases, with 14 bases left in between. The germline gives CDR1 SGHDN, CDR2 FVKESK. The CDR3 totals 16 residues. About this clonotype itself: Antigen specificity is unknown.

The source was PBMCs, mostly from graft donor cells, collected 360 days after TCRalphabeta/CD19-depleted stem cell transplant. The chain combines TRBV14 with TRBJ1-4; tentative D call: TRBD1 (6 bases). The sequence came from a male patient between 2 and 9 years old who had a stem cell transplant for acute lymphoblastic leukemia, so the T cells may come from the graft donor. The CDR3 region is CASSQEKQGWYEKLFF. CDR3 coding DNA: TGTGCCAGCAGCCAAGAAAAACAGGGATGGTATGAAAAACTGTTTTTT.